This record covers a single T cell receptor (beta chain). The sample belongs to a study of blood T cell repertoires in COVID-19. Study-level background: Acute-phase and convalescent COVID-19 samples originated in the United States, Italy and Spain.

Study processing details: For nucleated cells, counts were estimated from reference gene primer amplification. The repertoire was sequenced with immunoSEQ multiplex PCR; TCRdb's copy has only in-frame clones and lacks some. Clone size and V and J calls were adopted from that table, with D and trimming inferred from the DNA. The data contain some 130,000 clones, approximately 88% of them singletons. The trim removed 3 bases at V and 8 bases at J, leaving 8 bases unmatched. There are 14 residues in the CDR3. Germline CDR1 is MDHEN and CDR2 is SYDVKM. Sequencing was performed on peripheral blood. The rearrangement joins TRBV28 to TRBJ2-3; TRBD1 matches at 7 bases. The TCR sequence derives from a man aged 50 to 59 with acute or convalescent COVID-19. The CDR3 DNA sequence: TGTGCCAGCAGTTTTCTACAGGGGATTTCTACGCAGTATTTT. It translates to CASSFLQGISTQYF. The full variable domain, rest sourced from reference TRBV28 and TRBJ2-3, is DVKVTQSSRYLVKRTGEKVFLECVQDMDHENMFWYRQDPGLGLRLIYFSYDVKMKEKGDIPEGYSVSREKKERFSLILESASTNQTSMYLCASSFLQGISTQYFGPGTRLTVL.